A selection of T cell receptor beta chains follows, all from one sample in a study of blood T cell repertoires in COVID-19. Using immunoSEQ multiplex PCR, the repertoire was profiled, and TCRdb retains in-frame clones only, with some absent. The repertoire holds under 150,000 clones, with 75% to 90% as singletons. Material for sequencing was peripheral blood. The receptors were sampled from a man under 40 with acute or convalescent COVID-19. The CDR3 runs from the conserved cysteine through the conserved F or W. The order of the fields is J gene, V gene, clone size, D gene, CDR3 DNA, CDR3 protein. The D gene is left open where the match is weak. Some rows have no size entry. The others give once, few or many, or a class for an expanded clone.

J: TRBJ2-7; V: TRBV9; size: .; D: .; DNA: TGTGCCAGCAGCGTAGTTCCAGGGCTGGGCGAGCAGTACTTC; CDR3: CASSVVPGLGEQYF
J: TRBJ1-6; V: TRBV6-1; size: .; D: TRBD1; DNA: TGTGCCAGCAGTGACCACTCAGGGGGCGGGAATTCACCCCTCCACTTT; CDR3: CASSDHSGGGNSPLHF
J: TRBJ2-1; V: TRBV6-1; size: .; D: TRBD2; DNA: TGTGCCAGCAGTGAAGCGCTAGCGGGAGGAGCCTACAATGAGCAGTTCTTC; CDR3: CASSEALAGGAYNEQFF
J: TRBJ2-1; V: TRBV7-2; size: .; D: TRBD2; DNA: TGTGCCAGCAGCTTAGGGGTAGCGGGGGGGAATGAGCAGTTCTTC; CDR3: CASSLGVAGGNEQFF
J: TRBJ2-7; V: TRBV12-3/TRBV12-4; size: .; D: TRBD1; DNA: TGTGCCAGCAGTTACAGGGGATTCTACGAGCAGTACTTC; CDR3: CASSYRGFYEQYF
J: TRBJ1-2; V: TRBV2; size: .; D: TRBD1; DNA: TGTGCCAGCAGTGAAATGGGGACAGGGGTTGGCTACACCTTC; CDR3: CASSEMGTGVGYTF
J: TRBJ1-1; V: TRBV10-1; size: few; D: .; DNA: TGCGCCAGCCGGTCGGTATACACTGAAGCTTTCTTT; CDR3: CASRSVYTEAFF
J: TRBJ2-5; V: TRBV5-1; size: .; D: TRBD1; DNA: TGCGCCAGCAGCGATACAGGGGGGACCCAGTACTTC; CDR3: CASSDTGGTQYF
J: TRBJ2-3; V: TRBV10-3; size: few; D: TRBD2; DNA: TGTGCCATCAGTCCAGCGGGAGGGCTTGGAGATACGCAGTATTTT; CDR3: CAISPAGGLGDTQYF
J: TRBJ1-1; V: TRBV11-2; size: .; D: .; DNA: TGTGCCAGCAGCTTAGGATGGGGCCCCACTGAAGCTTTCTTT; CDR3: CASSLGWGPTEAFF
J: TRBJ2-4; V: TRBV4-2; size: .; D: .; DNA: TGTGCCAGCAGCCAAGGGACTATATCTCCGGACATTCAGTACTTC; CDR3: CASSQGTISPDIQYF
J: TRBJ1-6; V: TRBV6-5; size: few; D: .; DNA: TGTGCCAGCAGTATGCAGGGAATCGATAATTCACCCCTCCACTTT; CDR3: CASSMQGIDNSPLHF
J: TRBJ1-3; V: TRBV3-1/TRBV3-2; size: .; D: TRBD1; DNA: TGTGCCAGCAGCCGACCGTCCCCCGACAGGGTTCCTCTCTCTGGAAACACCATATATTTT; CDR3: CASSRPSPDRVPLSGNTIYF
J: TRBJ1-2; V: TRBV12-3/TRBV12-4; size: .; D: .; DNA: TGTGCCAGCAGTCAGGACTCTCATGGCTACACCTTC; CDR3: CASSQDSHGYTF
J: TRBJ2-1; V: TRBV21-1; size: .; D: .; DNA: TGTGCCAGCAGCAAATCAGTTCGGACTAGCGAGGGGGGTGGAGCCTACAATGAGCAGTTCTTC; CDR3: CASSKSVRTSEGGGAYNEQFF
J: TRBJ2-1; V: TRBV2; size: .; D: TRBD1; DNA: TGTGCCAGCAACTTCGGGACAGACAATGAGCAGTTCTTC; CDR3: CASNFGTDNEQFF
J: TRBJ2-2; V: TRBV28; size: .; D: TRBD1; DNA: TGTGCCAGCAGGGAGACAGGGATCGGGGAGCTGTTTTTT; CDR3: CASRETGIGELFF